This T cell receptor (beta chain) was identified in a study of CD8+CD57+ T cells in acquired aplastic anemia. Study-wide context: Sorted CD4+ and CD8+ cells yielded approximately 3.4 ug of DNA on average. Broader study findings: Patients and controls shared approximately 28 CD8+ CDR3 sequences. No significant difference in CD8+ Simpson's diversity was found between patients and controls.

Patients included in sequencing had previously demonstrated CD8+CD57+ cell expansion by flow cytometry. Blood came from patients not yet given any therapy. CDR1 and CDR2 from the germline V gene are LNHDA and SQIVND (reference sequence). The CDR3 length is 16 residues. The V gene lost 1 base and the J gene lost 0 bases, with 12 bases spanning the gap. TCR beta VDJ and CDR3 profiling used genomic DNA as template. A single record per CDR3 protein comes from TCRdb applying MiXCR to the reads. The table records more than 95,000 distinct CDR3 sequences, almost 40% of them present only once. As regards this clonotype: Its antigen is as yet unknown.

The sequence came from a human donor with aplastic anemia. The sample was sorted CD4+, CD8+, or CD8+CD57+ T cells (not recorded which) from PBMCs. The V call is TRBV19, the J call TRBJ1-1; D possibly corresponds to TRBD1 (6 bases). CDR3 coding DNA: TGTGCCAGTAGTATAGCTATGACAGGACTGAACACTGAAGCTTTCTTT. Its translation is CASSIAMTGLNTEAFF. Combining the CDR3 with reference TRBV19 and TRBJ1-1 gives the whole variable domain DGGITQSPKYLFRKEGQNVTLSCEQNLNHDAMYWYRQDPGQGLRLIYYSQIVNDFQKGDIAEGYSVSREKKESFPLTVTSAQKNPTAFYLCASSIAMTGLNTEAFFGQGTRLTVV.